This TCR beta chain emerged from a study of T cell responses to AZD1222 COVID-19 vaccine. General observations from the study: Donors, mostly white British, included more females; clonal diversity was possibly underestimated. Per reports, nearly half of all spike-specific TCRs target regions that are unmutated in variants.

This clone was counted a single time. Antigen: not known. V dropped 8 bases and J dropped 4; count of bases not matched to a gene: 17. The CDR3 consists of 17 residues. Germline CDR1 is MNHEY and CDR2 is SMNVEV (reference sequence). Here immunoSEQ multiplex PCR was the method, and the copy in TCRdb shows in-frame clones only, minus some. Here the sample spans roughly 130,000 clones, 94% being singletons. This TCR was sampled from an adult in good health. J is TRBJ1-1 and V is TRBV27; 9 positions match TRBD1. The sample in question was peripheral blood, obtained on day 0 of AZD1222 vaccination. CDR3: CASRGVLGQGGGTEAFF. CDR3 sequence (DNA): TGTGCCAGCCGGGGCGTGCTGGGACAGGGAGGTGGCACTGAAGCTTTCTTT.